There are a few counts of the clone carrying this TCR beta chain. Its cognate antigen is unknown. The sample is drawn from a study of CD8 T cells in ankylosing spondylitis. Regarding the study as a whole: Apparently characteristic of ankylosing spondylitis blood was a TCR beta motif (eight highly homologous variants).

5'-RACE, quantitative and with molecular barcodes, yielded the TCR beta libraries. TCRdb called the 5' RACE reads again in MiXCR, with one record for every CDR3 protein. The sample yields under 450,000 distinct CDR3 sequences, 20% seen once. Material: blood, either unsorted or a sorted T cell fraction (not recorded which). The TCR comes from a male donor with ankylosing spondylitis or in good health (not recorded which).

CDR3: CASSLAQWLAGDEQFF. The DNA for the CDR3 is TGTGCCAGCAGCTTAGCCCAGTGGCTAGCGGGGGATGAGCAGTTCTTC. This rearrangement joins TRBV7-8 to TRBJ2-1; 10 nucleotides match TRBD2. The CDR3 is 16 amino acids. Germline CDR1 SGHVS, CDR2 FQNEAQ. With 0 bases clipped from V and 8 bases from J, the junction kept 7 bases outside the gene matches.